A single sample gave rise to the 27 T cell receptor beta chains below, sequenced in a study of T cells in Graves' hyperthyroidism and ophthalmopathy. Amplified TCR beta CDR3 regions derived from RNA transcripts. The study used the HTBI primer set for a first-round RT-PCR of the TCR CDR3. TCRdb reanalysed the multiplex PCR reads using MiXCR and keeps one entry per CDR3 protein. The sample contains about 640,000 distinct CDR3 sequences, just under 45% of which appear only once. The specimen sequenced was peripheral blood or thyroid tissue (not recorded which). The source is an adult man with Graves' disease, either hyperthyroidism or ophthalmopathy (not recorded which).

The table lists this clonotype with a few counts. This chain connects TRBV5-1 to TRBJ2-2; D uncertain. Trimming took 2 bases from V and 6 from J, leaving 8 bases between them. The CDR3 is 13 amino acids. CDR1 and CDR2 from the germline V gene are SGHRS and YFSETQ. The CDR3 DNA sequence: TGCGCCAGCAGCTTCAAATATCCCGGGGAGCTGTTTTTT. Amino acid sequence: CASSFKYPGELFF. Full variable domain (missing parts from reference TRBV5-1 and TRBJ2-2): KAGVTQTPRYLIKTRGQQVTLSCSPISGHRSVSWYQQTPGQGLQFLFEYFSETQRNKGNFPGRFSGRQFSNSRSEMNVSTLELGDSALYLCASSFKYPGELFFGEGSRLTVL.

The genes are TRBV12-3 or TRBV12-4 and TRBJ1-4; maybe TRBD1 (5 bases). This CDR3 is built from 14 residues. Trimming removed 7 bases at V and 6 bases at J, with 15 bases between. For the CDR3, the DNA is TGTGCCAGCACCCTGGGACTTCTCCATGAAAAACTGTTTTTT. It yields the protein CASTLGLLHEKLFF.

The CDR3 reads CASSRPGTANSPLHF. DNA for the CDR3: TGTGCCAGCAGTAGACCCGGGACAGCGAATTCACCCCTCCACTTT. The gene calls are TRBV7-2 and TRBJ1-6; 7 nucleotides match TRBD1. V was pared by 6 bases and J by 7 bases, with 9 bases of the junction left unmatched. CDR3 length: 15 amino acids. Germline V gene lookup returns CDR1 SGHTA and CDR2 FQGNSA.

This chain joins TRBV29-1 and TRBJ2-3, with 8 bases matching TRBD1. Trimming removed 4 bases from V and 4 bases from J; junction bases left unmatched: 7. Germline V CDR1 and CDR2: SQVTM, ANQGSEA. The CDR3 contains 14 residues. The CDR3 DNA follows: TGCAGCGTTGGTCCAGGGGGCGGCTCAGATACGCAGTATTTT. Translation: CSVGPGGGSDTQYF.

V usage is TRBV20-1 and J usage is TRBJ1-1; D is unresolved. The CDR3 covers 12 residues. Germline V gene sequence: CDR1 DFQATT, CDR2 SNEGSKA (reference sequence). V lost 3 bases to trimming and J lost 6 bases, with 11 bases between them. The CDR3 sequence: CSASLGSAEAFF. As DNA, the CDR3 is TGCAGTGCTAGTTTAGGCAGCGCTGAAGCTTTCTTT.

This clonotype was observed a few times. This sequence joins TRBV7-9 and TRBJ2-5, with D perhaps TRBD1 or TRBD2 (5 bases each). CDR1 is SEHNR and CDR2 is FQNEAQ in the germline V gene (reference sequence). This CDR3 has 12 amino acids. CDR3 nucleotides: TGTGCTTCCCAGGGCGGCGGGGAGACCCAGTACTTC. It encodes CASQGGGETQYF.

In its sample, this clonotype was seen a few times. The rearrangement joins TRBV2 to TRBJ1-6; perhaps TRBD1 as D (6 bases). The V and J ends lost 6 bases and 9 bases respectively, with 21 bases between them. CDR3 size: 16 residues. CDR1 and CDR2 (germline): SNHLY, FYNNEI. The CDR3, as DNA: TGTGCCAGCAGCATGGTAGGGGGGAGGGACGGTTCACCCCTCCACTTT. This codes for CASSMVGGRDGSPLHF.

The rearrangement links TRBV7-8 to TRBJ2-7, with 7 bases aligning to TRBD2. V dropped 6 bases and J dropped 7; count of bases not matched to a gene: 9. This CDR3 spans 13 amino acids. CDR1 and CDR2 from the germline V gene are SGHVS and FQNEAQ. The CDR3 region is CASRGRPAGEQYF. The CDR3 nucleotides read TGTGCCAGCAGGGGACGGCCAGCGGGGGAGCAGTACTTC.

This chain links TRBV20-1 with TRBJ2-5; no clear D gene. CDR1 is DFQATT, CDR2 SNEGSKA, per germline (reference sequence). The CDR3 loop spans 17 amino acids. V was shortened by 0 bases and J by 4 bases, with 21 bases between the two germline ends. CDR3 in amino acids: CSARDQWSSGLGETQYF. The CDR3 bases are TGCAGTGCTAGAGATCAGTGGAGCTCGGGTTTGGGAGAGACCCAGTACTTC.

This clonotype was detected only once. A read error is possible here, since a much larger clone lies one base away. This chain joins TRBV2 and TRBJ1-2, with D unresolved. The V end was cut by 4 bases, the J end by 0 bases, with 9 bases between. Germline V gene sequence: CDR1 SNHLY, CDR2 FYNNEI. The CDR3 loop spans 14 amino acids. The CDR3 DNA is TGTGCCAGCAGTGGACTAGTTTCTAACTATGGCTACACCTTC. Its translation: CASSGLVSNYGYTF.

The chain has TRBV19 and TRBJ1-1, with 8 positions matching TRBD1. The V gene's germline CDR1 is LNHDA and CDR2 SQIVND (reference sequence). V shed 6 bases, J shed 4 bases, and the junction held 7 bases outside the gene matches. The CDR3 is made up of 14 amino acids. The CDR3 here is CASSTRGLGTEAFF. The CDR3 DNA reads TGTGCCAGTAGCACCAGGGGGCTGGGCACTGAAGCTTTCTTT.

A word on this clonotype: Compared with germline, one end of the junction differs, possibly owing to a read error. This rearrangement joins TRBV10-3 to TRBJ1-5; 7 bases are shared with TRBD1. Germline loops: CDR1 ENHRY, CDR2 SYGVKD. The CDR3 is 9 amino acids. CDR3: CAISEGQDF. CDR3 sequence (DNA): TGTGCCATCAGTGAGGGACAGGATTTT.

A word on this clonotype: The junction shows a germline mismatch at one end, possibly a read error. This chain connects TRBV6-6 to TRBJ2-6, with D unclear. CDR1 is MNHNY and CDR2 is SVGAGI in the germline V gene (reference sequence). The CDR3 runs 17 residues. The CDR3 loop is CASSYSSPESVANVLTF. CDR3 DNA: TGTGCCAGCAGTTACTCGAGTCCCGAGTCTGTGGCCAACGTCCTGACTTTC.

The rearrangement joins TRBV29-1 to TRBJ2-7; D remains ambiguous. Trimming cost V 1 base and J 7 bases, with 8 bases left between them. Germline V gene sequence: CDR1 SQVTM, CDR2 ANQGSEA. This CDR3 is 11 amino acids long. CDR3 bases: TGCAGCGTTGAAGCATTGGGGGAGCAGTACTTC. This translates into CSVEALGEQYF.

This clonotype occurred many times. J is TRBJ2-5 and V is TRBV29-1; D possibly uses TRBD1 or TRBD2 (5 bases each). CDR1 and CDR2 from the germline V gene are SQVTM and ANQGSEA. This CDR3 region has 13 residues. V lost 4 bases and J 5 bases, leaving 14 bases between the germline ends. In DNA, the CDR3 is TGCAGCGTTGTGGCCGGGGCGTTTGAGACCCAGTACTTC. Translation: CSVVAGAFETQYF.

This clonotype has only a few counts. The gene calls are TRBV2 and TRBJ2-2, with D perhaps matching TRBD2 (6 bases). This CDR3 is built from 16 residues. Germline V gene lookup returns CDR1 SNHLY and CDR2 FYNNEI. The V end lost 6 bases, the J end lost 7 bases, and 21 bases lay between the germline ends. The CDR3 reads CASSVGTGAGGGELFF. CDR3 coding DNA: TGTGCCAGCAGCGTAGGGACCGGGGCCGGGGGCGGGGAGCTGTTTTTT.

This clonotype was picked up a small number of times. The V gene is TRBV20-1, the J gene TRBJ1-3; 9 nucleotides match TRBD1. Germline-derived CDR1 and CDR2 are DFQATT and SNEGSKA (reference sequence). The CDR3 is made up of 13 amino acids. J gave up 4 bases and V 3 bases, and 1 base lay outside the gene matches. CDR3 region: CSASGTGGNTIYF. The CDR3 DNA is TGCAGTGCTAGCGGGACAGGGGGAAACACCATATATTTT.

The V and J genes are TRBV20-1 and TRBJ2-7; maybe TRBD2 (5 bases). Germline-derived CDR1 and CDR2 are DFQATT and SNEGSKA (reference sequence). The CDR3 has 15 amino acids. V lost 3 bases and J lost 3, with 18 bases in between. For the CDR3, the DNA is TGCAGTGCTAGGCCCTTACTAGAGGTAAACTACGAGCAGTACTTC. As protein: CSARPLLEVNYEQYF.

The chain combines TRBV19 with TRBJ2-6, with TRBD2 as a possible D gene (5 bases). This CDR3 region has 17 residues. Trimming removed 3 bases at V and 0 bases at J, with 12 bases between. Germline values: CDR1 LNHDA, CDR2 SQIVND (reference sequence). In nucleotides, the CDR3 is TGTGCCAGTAGTATTGGAGGTAGTAACTCTGGGGCCAACGTCCTGACTTTC. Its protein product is CASSIGGSNSGANVLTF.

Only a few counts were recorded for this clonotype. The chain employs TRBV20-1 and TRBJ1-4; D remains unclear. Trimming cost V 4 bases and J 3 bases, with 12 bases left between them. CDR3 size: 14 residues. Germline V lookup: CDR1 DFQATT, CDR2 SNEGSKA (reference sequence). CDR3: CSAIAGFANEKLFF. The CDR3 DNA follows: TGCAGTGCTATCGCCGGGTTCGCTAATGAAAAACTGTTTTTT.

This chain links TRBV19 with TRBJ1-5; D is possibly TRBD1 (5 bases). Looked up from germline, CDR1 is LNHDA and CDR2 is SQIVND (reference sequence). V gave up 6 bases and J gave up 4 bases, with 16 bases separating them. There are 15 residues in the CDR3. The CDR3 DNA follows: TGTGCCAGTAGACCTTTCGGGACTGATAATCAGCCCCAGCATTTT. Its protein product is CASRPFGTDNQPQHF.

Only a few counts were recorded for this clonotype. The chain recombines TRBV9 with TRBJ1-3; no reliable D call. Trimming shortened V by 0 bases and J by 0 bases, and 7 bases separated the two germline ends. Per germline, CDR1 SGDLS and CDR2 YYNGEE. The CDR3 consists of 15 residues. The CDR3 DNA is TGTGCCAGCAGCGTAGATCCAGACTCTGGAAACACCATATATTTT. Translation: CASSVDPDSGNTIYF.

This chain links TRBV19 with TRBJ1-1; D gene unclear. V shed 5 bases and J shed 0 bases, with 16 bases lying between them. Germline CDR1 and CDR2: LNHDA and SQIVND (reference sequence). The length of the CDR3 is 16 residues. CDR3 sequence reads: CASSPYRHTVNTEAFF. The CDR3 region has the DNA TGTGCCAGTAGTCCCTACCGGCACACAGTGAACACTGAAGCTTTCTTT.

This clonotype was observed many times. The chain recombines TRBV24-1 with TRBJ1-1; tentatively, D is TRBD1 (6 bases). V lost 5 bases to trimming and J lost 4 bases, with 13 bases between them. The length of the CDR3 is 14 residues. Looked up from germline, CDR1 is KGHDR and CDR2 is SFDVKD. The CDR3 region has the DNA TGTGCCACCAGTGGAAAGCAGGGGCCCACTGAAGCTTTCTTT. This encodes CATSGKQGPTEAFF.

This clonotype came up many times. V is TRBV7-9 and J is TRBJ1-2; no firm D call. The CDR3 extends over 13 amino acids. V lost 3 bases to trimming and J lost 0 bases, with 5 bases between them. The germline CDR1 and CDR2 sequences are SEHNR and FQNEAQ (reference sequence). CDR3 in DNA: TGTGCCAGCAGCTTCATGTCTAACTATGGCTACACCTTC. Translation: CASSFMSNYGYTF.

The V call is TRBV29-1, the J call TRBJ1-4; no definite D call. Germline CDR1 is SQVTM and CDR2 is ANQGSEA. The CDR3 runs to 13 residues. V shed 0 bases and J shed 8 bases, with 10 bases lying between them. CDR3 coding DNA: TGCAGCGTTGAAGATGACAACGACGAAAAACTGTTTTTT. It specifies CSVEDDNDEKLFF.

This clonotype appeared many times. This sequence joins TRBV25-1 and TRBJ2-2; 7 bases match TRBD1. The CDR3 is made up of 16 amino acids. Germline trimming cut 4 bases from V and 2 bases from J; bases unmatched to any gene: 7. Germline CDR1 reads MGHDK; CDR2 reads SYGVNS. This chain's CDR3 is CASSGRRDRNTGELFF. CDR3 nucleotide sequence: TGTGCCAGCAGTGGGCGACGGGACAGAAACACCGGGGAGCTGTTTTTT.